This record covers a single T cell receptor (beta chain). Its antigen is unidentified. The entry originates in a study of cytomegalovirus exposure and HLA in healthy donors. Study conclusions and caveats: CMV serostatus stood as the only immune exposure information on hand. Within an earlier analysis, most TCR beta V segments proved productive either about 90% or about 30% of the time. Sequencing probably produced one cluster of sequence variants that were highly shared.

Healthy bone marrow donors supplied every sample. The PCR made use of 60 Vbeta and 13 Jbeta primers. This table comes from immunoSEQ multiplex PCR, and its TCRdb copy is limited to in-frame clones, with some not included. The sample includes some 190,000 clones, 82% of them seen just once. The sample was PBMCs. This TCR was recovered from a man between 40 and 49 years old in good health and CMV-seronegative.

CDR3 protein: CASRDGTGGYEQYF. CDR3 nucleotide sequence: TGTGCCAGCAGGGACGGGACAGGGGGCTACGAGCAGTACTTC. V and J are TRBV2 and TRBJ2-7; 11 bases map to TRBD1. The CDR3 is 14 amino acids. The ends lost 6 bases at V and 3 bases at J; junction bases unmatched: 4. Germline CDR1 reads SNHLY; CDR2 reads FYNNEI.